In its sample, the clone carrying this T cell receptor (beta chain) was seen a few times. This record belongs to a study of blood T cells in healthy people across ages. Together with a sample-barcoded 5' primer, a J-beta primer mix was included in a second PCR lasting about 6 to 11 cycles. TCRdb ran MiXCR on the 5' RACE reads and lists one entry per CDR3 protein. The sample lists 1.4 million or so distinct CDR3 sequences; 40% to 45% were seen once. Sequenced sample: blood. The source is a woman aged 18 to 35 in good health.

For the CDR3, the DNA is TGTGCCAGCAGTGAAAACTTAGCGGGGGGTCACGAGACCCAGTACTTC. Amino acid sequence: CASSENLAGGHETQYF. This chain joins TRBV2 and TRBJ2-5, with TRBD2 matching 10 bases. The germline V gene encodes CDR1 SNHLY and CDR2 FYNNEI. The CDR3 is 16 amino acids. Trimming took 2 bases from V and 5 from J; bases not matched to a gene: 8.